Listed below are T cell receptor beta chains from one sample, sequenced in a study of T cell repertoires in cytomegalovirus infection. TCRdb re-analysed the reads in MiXCR, keeping a single row per CDR3 protein. The table includes 250,000 to 300,000 distinct CDR3 sequences, around 13% detected once. The specimen sequenced was PBMCs. Source of these receptors: a human donor in good health (CMV status not recorded). Some clones in this sample may be carry-over from other donors' samples. CDR3s include the opening cysteine and the closing phenylalanine or tryptophan. Each record gives: J gene, V gene, clone size, D gene, CDR3 DNA, CDR3 protein. The D gene is left open where the match is weak. Expanded clones are given a class, and other clones once, few, many or no size at all.

TRBJ2-3 TRBV7-2 medium-sized NA TGTGCCAGCAGCTTAGTTCCAGGGCCTTTGGTCGCAGATACGCAGTATTTT CASSLVPGPLVADTQYF
TRBJ1-3 TRBV10-3 many TRBD1 TGTGCCATCAGCGCTGGGACAGGGGCCGGAAACACCATATATTTT CAISAGTGAGNTIYF
TRBJ1-1 TRBV12-3/TRBV12-4 NA NA TGTGCCAGCAGTTTAGAAAGGGGAACTGAAGCTTTCTTT CASSLERGTEAFF
TRBJ1-1 TRBV7-2 many NA TGTGCCAGCAGCCCCTTGGGGGGATACCTGACTGCTTTCTTT CASSPLGGYLTAFF
TRBJ2-5 TRBV14 NA NA TGTGCCAGAGGAGGGACCCAGTACTTC CARGGTQYF
TRBJ1-6 TRBV7-6 NA NA TGTGCCTGCAGCTTAGAGGGGCCGGGATCACCCCTCCACTTT CACSLEGPGSPLHF
TRBJ1-6 TRBV10-3 many TRBD1 TGTGCCATCAGTGACAGGGGGCGAGAAAATTCACCCCTCCACTTT CAISDRGRENSPLHF
TRBJ1-1 TRBV29-1 few NA TGCAGCACCCGTTATGGGGTGGACACTGAAGCTTTCTTT CSTRYGVDTEAFF
TRBJ2-1 TRBV7-2 many NA TGTGCCAGCAGCTTAGCGCCCGGGGTAAATGAGCAGTTCTTC CASSLAPGVNEQFF
TRBJ1-2 TRBV20-1 many NA TGCAGTGCTAGAGATCCGGGGGCAGAGTATGGCTACACCTTC CSARDPGAEYGYTF
TRBJ2-3 TRBV20-1 few NA TGCAGTGCTTCGACGGGAGATACGCAGTATTTT CSASTGDTQYF